Shown below are 16 T cell receptor beta chains from a single sample sequenced in a study of shared clonotypes between healthy human individuals. CD45RO-negative cells were positively selected for CCR7, leaving out terminally differentiated effector memory CD45RA+ cells. Data came from immunoSEQ multiplex PCR; TCRdb stores just in-frame clones and leaves some out. The sample shows about 2.2 million clones, 93% of them seen only once. The sample consisted of naive CD8+ T cells from PBMCs. The source of these receptors is a man aged 18 to 30 in good health. Some clones in this sample may be carry-over from other donors' samples.

The chain links TRBV7-8 to TRBJ2-3, with 10 bases aligning to TRBD2. J was trimmed by 2 bases and V by 5 bases; bases with no gene match: 16. Germline V lookup: CDR1 SGHVS, CDR2 FQNEAQ. This CDR3 is 19 amino acids long. CDR3 region: CASSQTHIGLAGVTDTQYF. Written as DNA, the CDR3 is TGTGCCAGCAGCCAAACGCATATAGGCCTAGCGGGAGTCACAGATACGCAGTATTTT.

The rearrangement links TRBV7-2 to TRBJ2-5; TRBD1 matches at 8 bases. CDR1 is SGHTA and CDR2 is FQGNSA in the germline V gene. The CDR3 runs 14 residues. The V segment lost 4 bases and the J segment 1 base; nucleotides outside the gene matches: 2. CDR3 nucleotides: TGTGCCAGCAGCTGGGACAGGACCCAAGAGACCCAGTACTTC. It codes for CASSWDRTQETQYF. Full variable domain (outside the CDR3, taken from reference TRBV7-2 and TRBJ2-5): GAGVSQSPSNKVTEKGKDVELRCDPISGHTALYWYRQSLGQGLEFLIYFQGNSAPDKSGLPSDRFSAERTGGSVSTLTIQRTQQEDSAVYLCASSWDRTQETQYFGPGTRLLVL.

This chain links TRBV7-2 with TRBJ2-1; 7 bases line up with TRBD2. The CDR3 runs 15 residues. J was trimmed by 3 bases and V by 5 bases; bases with no gene match: 7. Germline V gives CDR1 SGHTA, CDR2 FQGNSA. The CDR3 is CASSGREADYNEQFF. The CDR3 coding sequence is TGTGCCAGCAGCGGTCGGGAGGCGGACTACAATGAGCAGTTCTTC.

V and J are TRBV5-6 and TRBJ2-1, with 10 bases lining up with TRBD2. This CDR3 contains 18 residues. Germline CDR1 is SGHDT and CDR2 is YYEEEE. Trimming cost V 4 bases and J 9 bases; bases outside gene matches: 19. CDR3: CASSLYGTSVQHGPEQFF. Here the CDR3 DNA reads TGTGCCAGCAGCCTATACGGGACTAGCGTACAACATGGCCCTGAGCAGTTCTTC.

The chain has TRBV2 and TRBJ1-2; 7 nucleotides agree with TRBD1. The junction had 4 bases not matched to a gene; V was cut back by 6 bases and J by 3 bases. Germline CDR1 and CDR2: SNHLY and FYNNEI. The CDR3 loop spans 13 amino acids. This chain's CDR3 is CASRMTGHYGYTF. The CDR3 bases are TGTGCCAGCAGAATGACAGGGCACTATGGCTACACCTTC.

V gene TRBV30 combines with J gene TRBJ2-5, with D maybe TRBD2 (6 bases). The DNA end is more similar to TRBJ2-7, so the J call may be wrong. CDR1 and CDR2 from the germline V gene are GTSNPN and SVGIG (reference sequence). The CDR3 contains 12 residues. CDR3: CAWSLGGYEQYF. CDR3 sequence (DNA): TGTGCCTGGTCCCTCGGGGGTTACGAGCAGTACTTC.

The rearrangement uses TRBV28 and TRBJ2-7; TRBD1 agrees at 8 bases. This CDR3 contains 16 residues. CDR1 and CDR2 from the germline V gene are MDHEN and SYDVKM. J lost 4 bases, V lost 5 bases, and 13 bases had no gene match. The CDR3, as DNA: TGTGCCAGCAGTGCCAGACAGGGGACCTATCTATACGAGCAGTACTTC. Amino acids: CASSARQGTYLYEQYF.

This chain links TRBV10-3 with TRBJ1-2, with 9 nucleotides matching TRBD1. The V and J ends lost 5 bases and 2 bases, in that order; junction bases with no gene match: 3. The germline V gene has CDR1 ENHRY and CDR2 SYGVKD. The CDR3 totals 14 residues. CDR3: CAISWDRDNYGYTF. CDR3 bases: TGTGCCATCAGTTGGGACAGGGACAACTATGGCTACACCTTC.

V gene TRBV7-9 combines with J gene TRBJ2-7; 7 bases align to TRBD1. Germline-derived CDR1 and CDR2 are SEHNR and FQNEAQ (reference sequence). The trim removed 4 bases at V and 2 bases at J, leaving 5 bases unmatched. The CDR3 extends over 14 amino acids. The CDR3 region is CASSSRQGPYEQYF. The CDR3 coding sequence is TGTGCCAGCAGCTCTCGACAGGGACCCTACGAGCAGTACTTC.

As to this clone: Other nucleotide sequences in the sample specify the same CDR3. The chain combines TRBV4-1 with TRBJ1-6; D gene ambiguous. The germline CDR1 and CDR2 sequences are MGHRA and YSYEKL. V was cut by 1 base and J by 6 bases, with 7 bases left in between. The CDR3 is 14 amino acids. CDR3 in DNA: TGCGCCAGCAGCCAAGGTGAGGGTAATTCACCCCTCCACTTT. This encodes CASSQGEGNSPLHF.

CDR3: CASSLDPLAGEGTDTQYF. As DNA, the CDR3 is TGTGCCAGCAGCTTAGATCCCCTAGCGGGAGAGGGGACAGATACGCAGTATTTT. The chain recombines TRBV13 with TRBJ2-3; 10 positions agree with TRBD2. V was pared by 1 base and J by 3 bases, with 10 bases of the junction left unmatched. Germline V gene data show CDR1 as PRHDT and CDR2 as FYEKMQ (reference sequence). CDR3 length equals 18 residues.

This chain links TRBV9 with TRBJ2-3; 11 bases match TRBD2. The CDR3 runs 16 residues. V lost 3 bases, J lost 2 bases, and 5 bases stayed unmatched. Germline V gene lookup returns CDR1 SGDLS and CDR2 YYNGEE. The CDR3 DNA reads as TGTGCCAGCAGCGCGGGACTAGCGGCAGCCACAGATACGCAGTATTTT. This codes for CASSAGLAAATDTQYF.

J is TRBJ2-5 and V is TRBV28, with D possibly being TRBD1 (6 bases). CDR3 length equals 15 residues. Trimming stripped 6 bases from V and 2 bases from J, with 16 bases between. Germline loops: CDR1 MDHEN, CDR2 SYDVKM. CDR3 in amino acids: CASSFRLGAQETQYF. CDR3 DNA sequence: TGTGCCAGCAGCTTCCGCCTGGGGGCTCAAGAGACCCAGTACTTC.

A note on this clone: Distinct nucleotide sequences in the sample also encode this CDR3. The chain couples TRBV7-2 to TRBJ2-7, with D unresolved. V was pared by 4 bases and J by 2 bases, with 9 bases between. The CDR3 covers 13 residues. CDR1 and CDR2 (germline): SGHTA, FQGNSA. The CDR3 reads CASSSRLAYEQYF. The CDR3 bases are TGTGCCAGCAGCTCAAGATTGGCCTACGAGCAGTACTTC.

CDR3 residues: CASGRLGEETQYF. CDR3 sequence (DNA): TGTGCCAGCGGGCGTTTGGGGGAAGAGACCCAGTACTTC. The gene calls are TRBV28 and TRBJ2-5; either TRBD1 or TRBD2 may supply D (5 bases each). The V end was cut by 8 bases, the J end by 3 bases, with 13 bases between. Germline V gene lookup returns CDR1 MDHEN and CDR2 SYDVKM. There are 13 residues in the CDR3.

The rearrangement joins TRBV7-2 to TRBJ1-5, with D unclear. Deletions cut 1 base from V and 2 bases from J, with 9 bases between. From germline, CDR1 is SGHTA and CDR2 FQGNSA. The CDR3 has 15 residues. The CDR3 sequence is CASSLGVWGNQPQHF. The CDR3 nucleotides read TGTGCCAGCAGCTTAGGGGTTTGGGGCAATCAGCCCCAGCATTTT.